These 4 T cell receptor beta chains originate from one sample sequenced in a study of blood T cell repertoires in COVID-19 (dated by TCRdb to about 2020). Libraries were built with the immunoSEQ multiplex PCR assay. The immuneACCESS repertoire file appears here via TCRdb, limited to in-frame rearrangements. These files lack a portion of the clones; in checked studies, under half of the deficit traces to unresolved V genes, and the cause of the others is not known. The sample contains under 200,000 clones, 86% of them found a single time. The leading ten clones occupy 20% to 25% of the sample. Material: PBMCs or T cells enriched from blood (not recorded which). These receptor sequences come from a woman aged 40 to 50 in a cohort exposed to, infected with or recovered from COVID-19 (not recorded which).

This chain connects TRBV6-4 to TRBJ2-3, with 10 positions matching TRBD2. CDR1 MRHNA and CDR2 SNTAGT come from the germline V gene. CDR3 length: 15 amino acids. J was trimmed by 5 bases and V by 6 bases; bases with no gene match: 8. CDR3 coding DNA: TGTGCCAGCAGCACCGGGACTAGCGAGATAGATACGCAGTATTTT. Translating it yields CASSTGTSEIDTQYF.

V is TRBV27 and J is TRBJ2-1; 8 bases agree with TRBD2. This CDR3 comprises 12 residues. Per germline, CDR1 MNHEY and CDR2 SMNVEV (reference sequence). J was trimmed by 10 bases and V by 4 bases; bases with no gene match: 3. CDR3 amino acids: CASSYSGVEQFF. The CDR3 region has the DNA TGTGCCAGCAGTTATAGCGGGGTAGAGCAGTTCTTC.

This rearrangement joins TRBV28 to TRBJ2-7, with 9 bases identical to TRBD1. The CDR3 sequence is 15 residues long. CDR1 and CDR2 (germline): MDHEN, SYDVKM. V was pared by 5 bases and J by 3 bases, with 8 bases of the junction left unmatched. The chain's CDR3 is CASSPDRGINYEQYF. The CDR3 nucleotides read TGTGCCAGCAGTCCGGACAGGGGCATTAACTACGAGCAGTACTTC.

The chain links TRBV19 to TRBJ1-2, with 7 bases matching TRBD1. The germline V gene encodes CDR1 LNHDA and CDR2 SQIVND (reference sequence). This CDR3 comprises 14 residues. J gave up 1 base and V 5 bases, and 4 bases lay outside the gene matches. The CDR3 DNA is TGTGCCAGTAGTCCCGGGACAGTTAACTATGGCTACACCTTC. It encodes CASSPGTVNYGYTF.